This TCR beta chain is drawn from a study of T cell responses to AZD1222 COVID-19 vaccine. Study-level information: Timing groups of about 4 and about 12 weeks for second doses were pooled.

Regarding this clone: Its target is not known.

Germline V lookup: CDR1 LNHNV, CDR2 YYDKDF (reference sequence). The length of the CDR3 is 16 residues. V was shortened by 2 bases and J by 4 bases, with 15 bases between the two germline ends. The protocol was immunoSEQ multiplex PCR, while the TCRdb copy is restricted to in-frame clones and leaves out a portion. The sample contains about 140,000 clones, roughly 90% of which appear only once. The study's findings and limits: At baseline, seropositivity was found in only 6 or 7 AZD1222 recipients.

The chain combines TRBV15 with TRBJ2-1; D is unresolved. The sequences come from peripheral blood, collected on day 0 of AZD1222 vaccination. The receptor's source is an adult in good health. CDR3 bases: TGTGCCACCAGCAGAACCAACCGGTCCAGGTACAATGAGCAGTTCTTC. Amino acids: CATSRTNRSRYNEQFF.